These 17 T cell receptor beta chains originate from one sample sequenced in a study of CD8 T cells in Susac syndrome. When the RNA was reverse transcribed, random hexamers were used with an input of 0.5 to 1 ug. TCRdb fed the immunoSEQ multiplex PCR reads into MiXCR, producing one record per CDR3 protein. The table includes under 85,000 distinct CDR3 sequences, just under 95% detected once. The sequencing sample was made of CD8+ T cells from PBMCs. These receptors were collected from a human donor with multiple sclerosis.

The J gene is TRBJ2-7, the V gene TRBV23-1; the D is unclear. TRBV23-1 belongs to the ORF category, with a function that is uncertain. The CDR3 has 14 amino acids. Between the trimmed V and J ends, which lost 4 bases and 2 bases, there was a span of 12 bases. The CDR3 region is CASSPSSRTYEQYF. CDR3 DNA: TGCGCCAGCAGTCCTTCGTCCAGGACCTACGAGCAGTACTTC.

This chain connects TRBV7-6 to TRBJ1-1; 10 nucleotides agree with TRBD1. The CDR3 runs 16 residues. Trimming at V came to 6 bases and at J to 3 bases, leaving 10 bases not matched to a gene. Germline CDR1 and CDR2: SGHVS and FNYEAQ. DNA for the CDR3: TGTGCCAGCAGACGAGCCCGGGGACAGGGGTACACTGAAGCTTTCTTT. Translation gives CASRRARGQGYTEAFF.

This clonotype was recorded once. The chain couples TRBV27 to TRBJ2-7; no clear D gene. Trimming shortened V by 7 bases and J by 2 bases, and 9 bases separated the two germline ends. The CDR3 is 12 residues long. Germline CDR1 and CDR2: MNHEY and SMNVEV (reference sequence). Here the CDR3 DNA reads TGTGCCAGCAAGGCCTTAACCTACGAGCAGTACTTC. Translated: CASKALTYEQYF.

The chain employs TRBV3-1 and TRBJ2-1, with D hard to call. The V gene lost 2 bases and the J gene lost 7 bases, with 12 bases spanning the gap. Germline V gives CDR1 LGHDT, CDR2 YNNKEL (reference sequence). The CDR3 sequence is 14 residues long. DNA for the CDR3: TGTGCCAGCAGCCAAACGGACCGGCAAAATGAGCAGTTCTTC. Protein product: CASSQTDRQNEQFF.

This chain connects TRBV20-1 to TRBJ2-5; D gene unclear. This CDR3 contains 13 residues. The germline V gene encodes CDR1 DFQATT and CDR2 SNEGSKA (reference sequence). With 7 bases removed from V and 3 bases from J, the gap between germline ends came to 15 bases. The CDR3 spells CSVSVMSEETQYF. CDR3 bases: TGCAGTGTGTCAGTGATGAGTGAAGAGACCCAGTACTTC.

V gene TRBV3-1 combines with J gene TRBJ1-2; unclear D gene. CDR3 length: 15 amino acids. Trimming shortened V by 0 bases and J by 4 bases, and 12 bases separated the two germline ends. Germline CDR1 and CDR2: LGHDT and YNNKEL (reference sequence). The CDR3 reads CASSQDEPDPYGYTF. For the CDR3, the DNA is TGTGCCAGCAGCCAAGATGAGCCAGACCCCTATGGCTACACCTTC.

This clonotype was counted only a few times. In nucleotides, the CDR3 is TGTGCCAGCAGTTTGGCGGGGAACACTGAAGCTTTCTTT. Its protein product is CASSLAGNTEAFF. V usage is TRBV28 and J usage is TRBJ1-1; D unresolved. This CDR3 spans 13 amino acids. Germline-derived CDR1 and CDR2 are MDHEN and SYDVKM. The V end was cut by 3 bases, the J end by 1 base, with 6 bases between.

J is TRBJ2-2 and V is TRBV20-1; TRBD2 matches 12 bases. The germline gives CDR1 DFQATT, CDR2 SNEGSKA (reference sequence). The CDR3 covers 16 residues. Losses at the gene ends were 0 bases for V and 7 bases for J; bases not matched to a gene: 6. The CDR3 region is CSARDTLAGGVGELFF. The CDR3 DNA sequence: TGCAGTGCTAGAGATACACTAGCGGGGGGCGTCGGGGAGCTGTTTTTT.

The CDR3 DNA reads TGTGCCAGTAGTTCCAAACTAGCGGGGGATGAGCAGTTCTTC. Amino acid sequence: CASSSKLAGDEQFF. The genes are TRBV19 and TRBJ2-1; 11 bases map to TRBD2. The germline V gene encodes CDR1 LNHDA and CDR2 SQIVND (reference sequence). With V trimmed by 5 bases and J by 8 bases, 5 bases remained unmatched. CDR3 length: 14 residues.

The V call is TRBV5-4, the J call TRBJ1-1, with D maybe TRBD1 (5 bases). V gave up 2 bases and J gave up 4 bases, with 12 bases separating them. CDR1 is SGHNT and CDR2 is YYREEE in the germline V gene (reference sequence). The CDR3 contains 14 residues. CDR3 sequence: CASSFRGGGTEAFF. Written as DNA, the CDR3 is TGTGCCAGCAGCTTTAGGGGAGGCGGCACTGAAGCTTTCTTT. The variable domain in full, with the rest retrieved from reference TRBV5-4 and TRBJ1-1, is ETGVTQSPTHLIKTRGQQVTLRCSSQSGHNTVSWYQQALGQGPQFIFQYYREEENGRGNFPPRFSGLQFPNYSSELNVNALELDDSALYLCASSFRGGGTEAFFGQGTRLTVV.

The genes are TRBV4-3 and TRBJ1-6; D gene ambiguous. V was pared by 0 bases and J by 7 bases, with 16 bases between. Germline CDR1 is LGHNA and CDR2 is YSLEER. The CDR3 has 17 amino acids. The CDR3 here is CASSQDSGGPGNSPLHF. CDR3 bases: TGCGCCAGCAGCCAAGATTCGGGCGGTCCGGGCAATTCACCCCTCCACTTT.

The chain is built from TRBV13 and TRBJ2-1; 9 nucleotides align to TRBD2. Germline assignment: CDR1 PRHDT and CDR2 FYEKMQ (reference sequence). V lost 10 bases, J lost 7 bases, and 8 bases stayed unmatched. The CDR3 is 13 residues long. This chain's CDR3 is CATGLAGKNEQFF. The CDR3 DNA reads as TGTGCCACCGGGCTAGCGGGGAAGAATGAGCAGTTCTTC.

This clonotype has only one observation. The rearrangement uses TRBV30 and TRBJ1-1, with D possibly being TRBD1 (5 bases). Germline V gene data show CDR1 as GTSNPN and CDR2 as SVGIG (reference sequence). The CDR3 length is 13 residues. The V and J ends lost 7 bases and 4 bases respectively, with 16 bases between them. The CDR3 region has the DNA TGTGCCTTTTTGGGGGTGGGAGGCACTGAAGCTTTCTTT. It yields the protein CAFLGVGGTEAFF.

This clonotype was seen once. The chain employs TRBV30 and TRBJ2-5; D gene unclear. The CDR3 runs to 12 residues. Germline V CDR1 and CDR2: GTSNPN, SVGIG (reference sequence). Trimming left V 3 bases short and J 5 bases short, with 10 bases between. As DNA, the CDR3 is TGTGCCTGGAGGGAGTCTTGGGAGACCCAGTACTTC. This gives the protein CAWRESWETQYF.

The rearrangement uses TRBV4-1 and TRBJ1-1, with D unresolved. Trimming took 2 bases from V and 3 from J, leaving 13 bases between them. Germline V gene lookup returns CDR1 MGHRA and CDR2 YSYEKL. CDR3 size: 15 residues. CDR3 sequence reads: CASSQPTSADTEAFF. CDR3 in DNA: TGCGCCAGCAGCCAACCGACCTCGGCAGACACTGAAGCTTTCTTT.

The gene calls are TRBV5-1 and TRBJ2-3; D gene uncertain. The CDR3 sequence is 11 residues long. With 0 bases removed from V and 8 bases from J, the gap between germline ends came to 4 bases. From germline, CDR1 is SGHRS and CDR2 YFSETQ. The CDR3 sequence is CASSLGGTQYF. The CDR3 bases are TGCGCCAGCAGCTTGGGTGGTACGCAGTATTTT.

The chain couples TRBV4-3 to TRBJ2-1; D may be TRBD2 (6 bases). Per the germline V gene, CDR1 is LGHNA and CDR2 is YSLEER. Trimming pared 0 bases from V and 2 bases from J, leaving 11 bases between. The CDR3 runs 16 residues. This chain's CDR3 is CASSQESGLPYNEQFF. The CDR3 region has the DNA TGCGCCAGCAGCCAAGAATCGGGACTGCCCTACAATGAGCAGTTCTTC.